Shown below are 27 T cell receptor beta chains from a single sample sequenced in a study of beta chain features in type 1 diabetes. As every portion of the isolated RNA was reverse transcribed, the sequencing read expressed TCRB transcripts. Generated by immunoSEQ multiplex PCR, the TCRdb table keeps only in-frame clones and is missing some. The sample lists 150,000 or so clones, over 8.5% occurring once. The sequencing sample was made of central memory CD4+ T cells from blood. The receptors shown here come from a man aged 18 to 30 in good health.

This clone was seen ten or more times. V gene TRBV15 combines with J gene TRBJ2-4, with D possibly being TRBD1 or TRBD2 (5 bases each). This CDR3 is 14 amino acids long. V was clipped by 5 bases and J by 5 bases, with 13 bases between them. Germline V CDR1 and CDR2: LNHNV, YYDKDF (reference sequence). The CDR3 loop reads CATSARDRQNIQYF. In DNA form, the CDR3 reads TGTGCCACCAGCGCCCGGGACCGACAAAACATTCAGTACTTC.

This clone has a handful of counts. CDR3 nucleotides: TGCAGCGTTGATGAGTTGGTCGGCTCCATGGCTTTCTTT. This translates into CSVDELVGSMAFF. The V call is TRBV29-1, the J call TRBJ1-1; no clear D. The V end lost 3 bases, the J end lost 11 bases, and 19 bases lay between the germline ends. CDR3 length: 13 amino acids. Germline values: CDR1 SQVTM, CDR2 ANQGSEA.

This clone was counted only a few times. The genes are TRBV7-7 and TRBJ2-5; 10 nucleotides align to TRBD1. Germline V gene data show CDR1 as SSHAT and CDR2 as FNYEAQ (reference sequence). Trimming cost V 0 bases and J 5 bases; bases outside gene matches: 3. This CDR3 contains 15 residues. CDR3 residues: CASSLAGQGTETQYF. The CDR3 DNA follows: TGTGCCAGCAGCTTAGCGGGACAGGGGACCGAGACCCAGTACTTC.

The chain carries TRBV4-2 and TRBJ1-2; 8 nucleotides agree with TRBD1. The CDR3 loop spans 15 amino acids. The V gene's germline CDR1 is LGHNA and CDR2 YNFKEQ. V lost 0 bases, J lost 4 bases, and 4 bases stayed unmatched. CDR3 DNA sequence: TGTGCCAGCAGCCAAGATAGGACAGGGATCTATGGCTACACCTTC. Encoded protein: CASSQDRTGIYGYTF.

The chain has TRBV4-2 and TRBJ2-7; a possible D gene is TRBD1 (5 bases). Germline CDR1 is LGHNA and CDR2 is YNFKEQ. Trimming left V 0 bases short and J 2 bases short, with 11 bases between. This CDR3 region has 15 residues. The CDR3 region is CASSQDGRATYEQYF. The CDR3, as DNA: TGTGCCAGCAGCCAAGACGGCAGGGCTACCTACGAGCAGTACTTC.

This chain uses TRBV10-3 with TRBJ2-5; no clear D gene. V lost 4 bases to trimming and J lost 4 bases, with 4 bases between them. From germline, CDR1 is ENHRY and CDR2 SYGVKD. The CDR3 is 11 amino acids. The CDR3 DNA sequence: TGTGCCATCAGTGTCGGAGAGACCCAGTACTTC. This sequence encodes CAISVGETQYF.

This clone was counted only a few times. The J gene is TRBJ2-3, the V gene TRBV15; 8 bases fit TRBD1. CDR3 length equals 15 residues. CDR1 LNHNV and CDR2 YYDKDF come from the germline V gene (reference sequence). J lost 4 bases, V lost 3 bases, and 6 bases had no gene match. CDR3 sequence (DNA): TGTGCCACCAGCAGCGGGGACAGGACATCAGATACGCAGTATTTT. Translating gives CATSSGDRTSDTQYF. Using reference TRBV15 and TRBJ2-3 for the parts outside the CDR3, the full variable domain is DAMVIQNPRYQVTQFGKPVTLSCSQTLNHNVMYWYQQKSSQAPKLLFHYYDKDFNNEADTPDNFQSRRPNTSFCFLDIRSPGLGDTAMYLCATSSGDRTSDTQYFGPGTRLTVL.

Many counts were recorded for this clone. This sample includes further DNA sequences coding for the same CDR3. J is TRBJ2-3 and V is TRBV7-9, with TRBD1 as a possible D gene (6 bases). The CDR3 totals 15 residues. Germline V lookup: CDR1 SEHNR, CDR2 FQNEAQ (reference sequence). V was shortened by 5 bases and J by 0 bases, with 12 bases between the two germline ends. CDR3 DNA sequence: TGTGCCAGCAGCCCCGACAGGAGGAGCACAGATACGCAGTATTTT. This encodes CASSPDRRSTDTQYF.

The genes are TRBV9 and TRBJ1-4; TRBD1 might be the D (6 bases). The CDR3 consists of 15 residues. Trimming pared 3 bases from V and 4 bases from J, leaving 13 bases between. Germline V lookup: CDR1 SGDLS, CDR2 YYNGEE. CDR3 region: CASSAPGAGNEKLFF. The CDR3, as DNA: TGTGCCAGCAGCGCCCCAGGGGCGGGTAATGAAAAACTGTTTTTT. Based on the CDR3 plus reference TRBV9 and TRBJ1-4, the full variable domain is DSGVTQTPKHLITATGQRVTLRCSPRSGDLSVYWYQQSLDQGLQFLIQYYNGEERAKGNILERFSAQQFPDLHSELNLSSLELGDSALYFCASSAPGAGNEKLFFGSGTQLSVL.

In this sample, this clone turned up a few times. Possible read error: a much larger clone is one base away. DNA for the CDR3: TGTGCCAGCAGCTTAGCCTCCTACAATGAGCAGTTCTTC. This encodes CASSLASYNEQFF. This rearrangement joins TRBV7-8 to TRBJ2-1, with D uncertain. V lost 0 bases and J lost 0, with 0 bases in between. The germline gives CDR1 SGHVS, CDR2 FQNEAQ. This CDR3 has 13 residues.

This clone was detected a few times. This chain connects TRBV10-3 to TRBJ2-3, with a tentative D call TRBD1 (6 bases). Germline loops: CDR1 ENHRY, CDR2 SYGVKD. The V gene lost 2 bases and the J gene lost 0 bases, with 9 bases spanning the gap. The CDR3 is made up of 15 amino acids. The CDR3 DNA follows: TGTGCCATCAGTGAGGGGCAGGGGAGCACAGATACGCAGTATTTT. Protein product: CAISEGQGSTDTQYF.

V gene TRBV13 combines with J gene TRBJ2-1; no reliable D call. Per the germline V gene, CDR1 is PRHDT and CDR2 is FYEKMQ (reference sequence). The CDR3 runs 16 residues. V was clipped by 1 base and J by 7 bases, with 17 bases between them. The CDR3 is CASSLVTIFGSNEQFF. The DNA of the CDR3 is TGTGCCAGCAGCTTAGTAACGATTTTCGGATCTAATGAGCAGTTCTTC. The whole variable domain, filled in from reference TRBV13 and TRBJ2-1, reads AAGVIQSPRHLIKEKRETATLKCYPIPRHDTVYWYQQGPGQDPQFLISFYEKMQSDKGSIPDRFSAQQFSDYHSELNMSSLELGDSALYFCASSLVTIFGSNEQFFGPGTRLTVL.

V gene TRBV7-9 combines with J gene TRBJ1-1, with a possible D match to TRBD1 (6 bases). CDR1 and CDR2 (germline): SEHNR, FQNEAQ (reference sequence). V shed 3 bases and J shed 1 base, with 9 bases lying between them. There are 14 residues in the CDR3. The chain's CDR3 is CASSLGTTNTEAFF. The CDR3, as DNA: TGTGCCAGCAGCTTGGGGACAACGAACACTGAAGCTTTCTTT. The full variable domain, with the rest looked up from reference TRBV7-9 and TRBJ1-1, is DTGVSQNPRHKITKRGQNVTFRCDPISEHNRLYWYRQTLGQGPEFLTYFQNEAQLEKSRLLSDRFSAERPKGSFSTLEIQRTEQGDSAMYLCASSLGTTNTEAFFGQGTRLTVV.

This clone was counted at least ten times. This sequence joins TRBV29-1 and TRBJ2-7; 11 positions match TRBD1. The germline V gene encodes CDR1 SQVTM and CDR2 ANQGSEA. The CDR3 consists of 17 residues. The V segment lost 1 base and the J segment 3 bases; nucleotides outside the gene matches: 11. This CDR3 reads CSVEARRRGQGVYEQYF. DNA of the CDR3: TGCAGCGTTGAAGCTCGGAGGAGGGGACAGGGGGTCTACGAGCAGTACTTC.

V and J are TRBV28 and TRBJ1-4; TRBD1 aligns across 8 bases. The CDR3 runs 14 residues. Germline V CDR1 and CDR2: MDHEN, SYDVKM. The V gene end was trimmed by 7 bases and the J gene end by 8 bases; junction bases not matched to a gene: 9. CDR3 coding DNA: TGTGCCAGCACCCCGACAGGGGTTCGGGAAAAACTGTTTTTT. Translation: CASTPTGVREKLFF.

There are a few counts of this clone. The chain is built from TRBV18 and TRBJ2-2; D might be TRBD2 (6 bases). This CDR3 has 14 amino acids. The V end was cut by 2 bases, the J end by 8 bases, with 12 bases between. The germline V gene encodes CDR1 KGHSH and CDR2 LQKENI. CDR3 protein: CASSPTTSSGELFF. Here the CDR3 DNA reads TGTGCCAGCTCACCAACAACTAGCTCAGGGGAGCTGTTTTTT.

This clone was observed a few times. The CDR3 spells CASTAGSNQPQHF. The CDR3 nucleotides read TGTGCCAGCACTGCAGGTTCCAATCAGCCCCAGCATTTT. This chain joins TRBV28 and TRBJ1-5; D not resolved. CDR1 and CDR2 from the germline V gene are MDHEN and SYDVKM. The germline V and J ends were trimmed by 7 bases and 3 bases, with 10 bases remaining between them. The CDR3 contains 13 residues.

The rearrangement links TRBV4-2 to TRBJ2-7, with 8 bases matching TRBD1. V was clipped by 1 base and J by 3 bases; unmatched bases: 5. Germline V gives CDR1 LGHNA, CDR2 YNFKEQ. The CDR3 is made up of 15 amino acids. The CDR3 nucleotides read TGTGCCAGCAGCCAAGGCGGGACAGGTCTCTACGAGCAGTACTTC. It codes for CASSQGGTGLYEQYF.

The V call is TRBV14, the J call TRBJ1-1; 9 bases agree with TRBD1. CDR1 is SGHDN and CDR2 is FVKESK in the germline V gene. This CDR3 is built from 15 residues. Trimming took 2 bases from V and 1 from J; bases not matched to a gene: 2. The CDR3 coding sequence is TGTGCCAGCAGCCAATGGGACAGGGCGAACACTGAAGCTTTCTTT. Translated: CASSQWDRANTEAFF.

This clone was recorded a few times. The chain recombines TRBV5-1 with TRBJ2-2; TRBD2 matches 14 bases. Trimming cost V 4 bases and J 3 bases; bases outside gene matches: 5. The CDR3 extends over 17 amino acids. Germline values: CDR1 SGHRS, CDR2 YFSETQ. The CDR3 region is CASSPGTSGSYTGELFF. The CDR3 coding sequence is TGCGCCAGCAGCCCCGGGACTAGCGGGAGTTACACCGGGGAGCTGTTTTTT.

In its sample, this clone was seen a few times. This chain connects TRBV18 to TRBJ1-1, with a tentative D call TRBD1 (6 bases). The CDR3 spans 13 residues. V was shortened by 9 bases and J by 4 bases, with 15 bases between the two germline ends. Germline-derived CDR1 and CDR2 are KGHSH and LQKENI. The CDR3 region has the DNA TGTGCCAGTTACAGGGAGATTGGCACTGAAGCTTTCTTT. Translation: CASYREIGTEAFF.

This clone was counted only a few times. CDR3 DNA sequence: TGCGCCAGCAGCCAAGATCGGAGGGCCCTCAATCAGCCCCAGCATTTT. It translates to CASSQDRRALNQPQHF. The chain couples TRBV4-1 to TRBJ1-5, with D unresolved. This CDR3 has 16 amino acids. Trimming took off 0 bases at V and 3 bases at J, with 12 bases between the two ends. Germline CDR1 is MGHRA and CDR2 is YSYEKL.

This clone was seen only a few times. The chain combines TRBV9 with TRBJ2-2; D might be TRBD1 (6 bases). CDR3 length equals 13 residues. V was pared by 7 bases and J by 6 bases, with 13 bases between. The germline V gene encodes CDR1 SGDLS and CDR2 YYNGEE. The CDR3 DNA reads as TGTGCCAGCGCAGGGGTGGCGTCCGGGGAGCTGTTTTTT. It yields the protein CASAGVASGELFF.

The sample holds a few counts of this clone. V and J are TRBV9 and TRBJ1-6; the D is unclear. V was trimmed by 4 bases and J by 6 bases, leaving 11 bases between them. CDR1 and CDR2 (germline): SGDLS, YYNGEE. The CDR3 is 14 amino acids. The chain's CDR3 is CASSLGEINSPLHF. The CDR3 nucleotides read TGTGCCAGCAGCCTCGGGGAGATTAATTCACCCCTCCACTTT.

Only a few counts were recorded for this clone. The chain recombines TRBV2 with TRBJ2-5; 8 bases line up with TRBD1. The CDR3 runs 14 residues. Germline CDR1 reads SNHLY; CDR2 reads FYNNEI. The trim removed 6 bases at V and 2 bases at J, leaving 5 bases unmatched. The CDR3 here is CASSVDRAQETQYF. The CDR3, as DNA: TGTGCCAGCAGCGTGGACAGGGCGCAAGAGACCCAGTACTTC.

V usage is TRBV4-1 and J usage is TRBJ1-6; 7 nucleotides line up with TRBD1. The germline V gene encodes CDR1 MGHRA and CDR2 YSYEKL. V shed 4 bases and J 5 bases; nucleotides not matched to a gene: 5. The CDR3 extends over 15 amino acids. The CDR3 DNA reads as TGCGCCAGCAGCCCCCGGGACAGCGATAATTCACCCCTCCACTTT. Its translation is CASSPRDSDNSPLHF.

The V gene is TRBV4-3, the J gene TRBJ2-3, with D uncertain. Germline-derived CDR1 and CDR2 are LGHNA and YSLEER. CDR3 size: 14 residues. Trimming left V 0 bases short and J 1 base short, with 5 bases between. The CDR3 is CASSQDKGTDTQYF. DNA of the CDR3: TGCGCCAGCAGCCAAGATAAGGGCACAGATACGCAGTATTTT.